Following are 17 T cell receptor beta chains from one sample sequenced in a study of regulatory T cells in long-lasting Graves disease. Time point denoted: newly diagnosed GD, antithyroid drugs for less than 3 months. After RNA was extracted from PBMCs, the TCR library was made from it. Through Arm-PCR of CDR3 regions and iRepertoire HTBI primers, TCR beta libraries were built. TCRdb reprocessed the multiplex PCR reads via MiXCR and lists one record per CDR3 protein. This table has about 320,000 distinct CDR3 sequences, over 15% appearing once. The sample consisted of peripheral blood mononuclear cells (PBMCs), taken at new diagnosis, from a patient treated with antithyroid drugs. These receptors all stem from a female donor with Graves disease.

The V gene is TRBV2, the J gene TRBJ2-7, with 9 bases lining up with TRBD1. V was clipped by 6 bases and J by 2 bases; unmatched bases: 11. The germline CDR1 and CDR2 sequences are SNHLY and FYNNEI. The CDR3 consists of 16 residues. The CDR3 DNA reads TGTGCCAGCAGCTTAGCACTTGGGACAGGGACCTACGAGCAGTACTTC. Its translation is CASSLALGTGTYEQYF.

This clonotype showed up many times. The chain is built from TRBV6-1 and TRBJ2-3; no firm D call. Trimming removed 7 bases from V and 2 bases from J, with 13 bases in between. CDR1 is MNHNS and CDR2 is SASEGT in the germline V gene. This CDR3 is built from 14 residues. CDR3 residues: CASTRDGITDTQYF. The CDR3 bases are TGTGCCAGCACCAGAGACGGAATCACAGATACGCAGTATTTT.

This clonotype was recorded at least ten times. The CDR3 here is CASSFLAAGSGANVLTF. The CDR3 DNA sequence: TGTGCCAGCAGCTTTCTCGCGGCCGGCTCTGGGGCCAACGTCCTGACTTTC. The V and J genes are TRBV5-6 and TRBJ2-6; D gene uncertain. Germline V gives CDR1 SGHDT, CDR2 YYEEEE. The V end was cut by 2 bases, the J end by 0 bases, with 12 bases between. The CDR3 is made up of 17 amino acids.

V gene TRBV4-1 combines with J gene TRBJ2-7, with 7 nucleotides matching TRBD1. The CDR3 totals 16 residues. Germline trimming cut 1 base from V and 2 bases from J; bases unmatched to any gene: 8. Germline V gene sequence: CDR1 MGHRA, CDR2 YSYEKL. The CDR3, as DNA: TGCGCCAGCAGCCAAGTTCCAGGGGGTAGAACCTACGAGCAGTACTTC. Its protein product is CASSQVPGGRTYEQYF.

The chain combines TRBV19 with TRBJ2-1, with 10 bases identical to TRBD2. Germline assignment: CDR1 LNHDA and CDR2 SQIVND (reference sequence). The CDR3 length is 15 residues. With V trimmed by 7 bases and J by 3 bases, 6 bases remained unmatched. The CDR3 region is CASNRGTSDYNEQFF. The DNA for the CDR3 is TGTGCCAGTAACCGTGGGACTAGCGACTACAATGAGCAGTTCTTC.

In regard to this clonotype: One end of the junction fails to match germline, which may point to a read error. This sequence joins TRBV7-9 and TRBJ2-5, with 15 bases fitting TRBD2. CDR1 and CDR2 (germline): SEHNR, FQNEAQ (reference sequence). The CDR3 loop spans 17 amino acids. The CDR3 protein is CANSPGTSGRPGETQYF. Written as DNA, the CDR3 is TGTGCCAACAGCCCCGGGACTAGCGGGAGGCCGGGTGAGACCCAGTACTTC.

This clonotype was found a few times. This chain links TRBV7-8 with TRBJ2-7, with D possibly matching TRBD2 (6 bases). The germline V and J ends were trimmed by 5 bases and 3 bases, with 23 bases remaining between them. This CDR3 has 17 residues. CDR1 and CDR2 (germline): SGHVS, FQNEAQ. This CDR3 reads CASSALTGSGVSYEQYF. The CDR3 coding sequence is TGTGCCAGCAGCGCGCTCACGGGGTCGGGGGTGAGCTACGAGCAGTACTTC.

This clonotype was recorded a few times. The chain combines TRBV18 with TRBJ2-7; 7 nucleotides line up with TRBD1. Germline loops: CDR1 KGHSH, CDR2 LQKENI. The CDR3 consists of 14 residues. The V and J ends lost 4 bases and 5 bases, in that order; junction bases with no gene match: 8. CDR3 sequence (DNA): TGTGCCAGCTCACGCCGGGACAGTTACCACGAGCAGTACTTC. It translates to CASSRRDSYHEQYF.

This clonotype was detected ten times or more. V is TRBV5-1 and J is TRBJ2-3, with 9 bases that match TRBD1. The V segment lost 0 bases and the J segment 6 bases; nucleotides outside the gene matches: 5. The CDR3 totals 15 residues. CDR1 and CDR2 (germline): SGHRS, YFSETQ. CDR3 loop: CASSLAGTGTDTQYF. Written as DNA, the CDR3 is TGCGCCAGCAGCTTGGCTGGGACAGGGACCGATACGCAGTATTTT.

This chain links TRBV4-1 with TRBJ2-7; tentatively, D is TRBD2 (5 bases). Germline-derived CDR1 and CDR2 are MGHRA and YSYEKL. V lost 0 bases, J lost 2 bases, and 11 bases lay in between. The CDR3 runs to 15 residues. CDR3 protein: CASSQDRPGTYEQYF. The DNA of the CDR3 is TGCGCCAGCAGCCAAGATCGTCCGGGAACCTACGAGCAGTACTTC.

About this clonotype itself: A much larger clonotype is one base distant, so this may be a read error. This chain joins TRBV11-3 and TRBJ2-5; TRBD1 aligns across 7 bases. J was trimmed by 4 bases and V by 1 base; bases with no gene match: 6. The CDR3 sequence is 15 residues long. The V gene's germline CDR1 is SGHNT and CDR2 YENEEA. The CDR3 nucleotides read TGTGCCAGCAGCTTAGTGACAGGGTTTGGAGAGACCCAGTACTTC. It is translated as CASSLVTGFGETQYF.

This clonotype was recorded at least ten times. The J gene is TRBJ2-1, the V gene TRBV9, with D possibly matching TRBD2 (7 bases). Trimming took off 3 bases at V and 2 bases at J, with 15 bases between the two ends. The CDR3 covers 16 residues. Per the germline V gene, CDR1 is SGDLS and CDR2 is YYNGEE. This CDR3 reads CASSAGGGGPYNEQFF. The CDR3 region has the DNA TGTGCCAGCAGCGCCGGGGGAGGGGGGCCCTACAATGAGCAGTTCTTC.

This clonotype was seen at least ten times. CDR3 protein: CASSEQGWTDTQYF. CDR3 in DNA: TGTGCCAGCAGTGAACAGGGTTGGACAGATACGCAGTATTTT. The rearrangement joins TRBV6-1 to TRBJ2-3, with a tentative D call TRBD1 (5 bases). Deletions cut 2 bases from V and 3 bases from J, with 9 bases between. CDR1 is MNHNS and CDR2 is SASEGT in the germline V gene. The CDR3 covers 14 residues.

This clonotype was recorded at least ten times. Here the CDR3 reads CAWSENRFSNTEAFF. The CDR3 nucleotides are TGTGCCTGGAGTGAAAACAGGTTTTCTAACACTGAAGCTTTCTTT. The chain links TRBV30 to TRBJ1-1; tentatively, D is TRBD1 (5 bases). V dropped 1 base and J dropped 2 bases, with 14 bases sitting between them. The CDR3 loop spans 15 amino acids. From germline, CDR1 is GTSNPN and CDR2 SVGIG (reference sequence).

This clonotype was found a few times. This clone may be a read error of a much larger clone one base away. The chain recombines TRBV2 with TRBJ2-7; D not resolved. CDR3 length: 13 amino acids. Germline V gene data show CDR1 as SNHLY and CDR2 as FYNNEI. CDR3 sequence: CASSEAMTYVQYF. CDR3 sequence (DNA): TGTGCCAGCAGTGAAGCCATGACCTACGTGCAGTACTTC.

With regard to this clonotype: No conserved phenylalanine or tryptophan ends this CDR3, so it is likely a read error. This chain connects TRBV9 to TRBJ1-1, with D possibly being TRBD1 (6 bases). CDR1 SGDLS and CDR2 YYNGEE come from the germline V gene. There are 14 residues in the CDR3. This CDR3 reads CAGSVRGSEGEAFL. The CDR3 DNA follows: TGTGCCGGCAGCGTTAGGGGGTCTGAAGGCGAAGCTTTCTTG.

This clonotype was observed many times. In DNA, the CDR3 is TGTGCCAGCACCCCCCGTGGGGGTTCACCCCTCCACTTT. Amino acids: CASTPRGGSPLHF. J is TRBJ1-6 and V is TRBV6-1, with D possibly matching TRBD1 (5 bases). Trimming removed 7 bases from V and 9 bases from J, with 13 bases in between. Per germline, CDR1 MNHNS and CDR2 SASEGT. The CDR3 totals 13 residues.